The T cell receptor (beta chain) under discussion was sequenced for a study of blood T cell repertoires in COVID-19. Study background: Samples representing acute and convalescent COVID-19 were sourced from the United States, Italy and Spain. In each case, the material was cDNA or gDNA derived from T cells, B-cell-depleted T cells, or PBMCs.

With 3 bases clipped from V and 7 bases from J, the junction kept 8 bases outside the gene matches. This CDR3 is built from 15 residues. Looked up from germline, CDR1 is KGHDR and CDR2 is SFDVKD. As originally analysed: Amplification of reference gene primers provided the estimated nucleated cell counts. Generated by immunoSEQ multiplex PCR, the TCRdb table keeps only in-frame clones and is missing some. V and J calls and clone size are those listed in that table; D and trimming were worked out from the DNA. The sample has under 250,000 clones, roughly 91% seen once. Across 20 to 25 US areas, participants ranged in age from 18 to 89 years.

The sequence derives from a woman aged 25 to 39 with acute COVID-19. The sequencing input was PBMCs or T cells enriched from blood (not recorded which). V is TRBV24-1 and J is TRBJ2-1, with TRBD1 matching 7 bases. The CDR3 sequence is CATSDRGQKANEQFF. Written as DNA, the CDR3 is TGTGCCACCAGTGATCGGGGACAGAAAGCAAATGAGCAGTTCTTC.